This TCR beta chain emerged from a study of T cell responses to AZD1222 COVID-19 vaccine. Notes on the study in general: Seropositive AZD1222 recipients at baseline numbered only five or six. Unmutated regions of variants are reportedly targeted by nearly half of spike-specific TCRs. Spike-specific TCRs gained breadth and depth after people received two AZD1222 doses. Among vaccine-associated CD4 TCRs, coverage spanned spike, with dominance at 160-218 and 743-854.

This CDR3 comprises 12 residues. V lost 4 bases and J lost 12, with 16 bases in between. In germline, CDR1 is SQVTM, CDR2 ANQGSEA. About this clone itself: The target antigen is unknown.

The table came from immunoSEQ multiplex PCR; TCRdb's copy has only in-frame clones and leaves some out. The sample has around 15,000 clones; roughly four fifths are singletons. V and J are TRBV29-1 and TRBJ2-1; D remains ambiguous. The sample consisted of peripheral blood, taken 28 days after the second AZD1222 dose. The receptor was derived from an adult who received the AZD1222 COVID-19 vaccine. CDR3 coding DNA: TGCAGCGTTGGCTCGGGCCAGGCAGTGCAGTTCTTC. Protein product: CSVGSGQAVQFF.